Listed below are T cell receptor beta chains from one sample, sequenced in a study of response to subunit inactivated influenza vaccine. MiXCR was run by TCRdb on the RT-PCR reads, yielding one entry per CDR3 protein. This sample has over 800,000 distinct CDR3 sequences, with about 20% found just once. The input for sequencing was PBMCs from blood, taken more than 4 days after vaccination. These receptors originate from a man in his fifties who received an inactivated influenza vaccine. Each CDR3 is given with its conserved first and last residue. Fields, in order: D gene, clone size, V gene, J gene, CDR3 DNA, CDR3 protein. D genes are given only for firm matches. Clone size is stated in some rows and not others, as once, few, many or a class when expanded.

-	few	TRBV9	TRBJ2-1	TGTGCCAGCAGCCCCGGGGTTGTTTGGGGGATTTATGAGCAGTTCTTC	CASSPGVVWGIYEQFF
-	few	TRBV9	TRBJ2-4	TGTGCCAGCAGCGGGACTCCTAGGGTTGGGGACATTCAGTACTTC	CASSGTPRVGDIQYF
TRBD1	-	TRBV7-2	TRBJ2-1	TGTGCCAGCAGCTTTGGGACAGGGGGATCTTTTGAGCAGTTCTTC	CASSFGTGGSFEQFF
TRBD2	few	TRBV20-1	TRBJ2-7	TGCAGTGCCATCTTCGCTAGCGGGGCGGGGGAGCAGTACTTC	CSAIFASGAGEQYF
TRBD2	-	TRBV5-4	TRBJ2-1	TGTGCCAGCAGCTGGGGGGGGGTTGAGCAGTTCTTC	CASSWGGVEQFF
-	many	TRBV12-3/TRBV12-4	TRBJ1-5	TGTGCCAGCAGCCCCCAATTGGGAATGAACAATCAGCCCCAGCATTTT	CASSPQLGMNNQPQHF
TRBD2	-	TRBV6-2/TRBV6-3	TRBJ2-7	TGTGCCAGCAGACCACCGGGACTAGCAGGTACCTACGAGCAGTACTTC	CASRPPGLAGTYEQYF
TRBD1	-	TRBV11-1	TRBJ2-7	TGTGCCAGCAGCTTATTCGGGGGACAGGGGTACGAGCAGTACTTC	CASSLFGGQGYEQYF
-	-	TRBV3-1	TRBJ1-2	TGTGCCAGCAGCTCCTACGGTAGGGGCGGCTACACCTTC	CASSSYGRGGYTF
TRBD1	few	TRBV15	TRBJ1-4	TGTGCCACCAGCAAACTTGGACAGGGAGGAGAAAAACTGTTTTTT	CATSKLGQGGEKLFF
TRBD1	-	TRBV7-2	TRBJ2-1	TGTGCCAGCAGCTCGGCATTACAGGGGACCTCGCCGTTCTTC	CASSSALQGTSPFF
TRBD2	once	TRBV7-2	TRBJ2-5	TGTGCCAGCAGCACAGCGGGGGGACAAGAGACCCAGTACTTC	CASSTAGGQETQYF
-	few	TRBV15	TRBJ1-1	TGTGCCACCAGCAGGATGGCAGGCTTGAACACTGAAGCTTTCTTT	CATSRMAGLNTEAFF
TRBD1	-	TRBV5-1	TRBJ2-7	TGCGCCAGCAGCATTCGACAGGGGAGCGACGAGCAGTACTTC	CASSIRQGSDEQYF
-	-	TRBV20-1	TRBJ1-2	TGCAGTGCTAGTCTTGGTTGGTACTATGGCTACACCTTC	CSASLGWYYGYTF
TRBD2	-	TRBV11-1	TRBJ2-1	TGTGCCAGCAGTAGAAGTAGCGGGAGGTTCGAGGAGCAGTTCTTC	CASSRSSGRFEEQFF
TRBD2	many	TRBV29-1	TRBJ2-2	TGCAGCGTTGTTGCGCGGGAGTGGACCGGGGAGCTGTTTTTT	CSVVAREWTGELFF
TRBD2	-	TRBV7-2	TRBJ2-7	TGTGCCAGCAGCTTAGGACTAGCGGATGTTAGCTCCTACGAGCAGTACTTC	CASSLGLADVSSYEQYF
-	-	TRBV4-2	TRBJ2-1	TGTGCCAGCAGCCAAGATGCGTGGGGTGAGCAGTTCTTC	CASSQDAWGEQFF
-	few	TRBV5-1	TRBJ2-5	TGCGCCAGCAGCTTGAGTCTTGGATTACAAGAGACCCAGTACTTC	CASSLSLGLQETQYF
TRBD1	few	TRBV7-8	TRBJ2-7	TGTGCCAGCAGCTGGAACCCGACAGGGGGCGAGTACGAGCAGTACTTC	CASSWNPTGGEYEQYF
-	many	TRBV7-2	TRBJ2-3	TGTGCCAGCAGCTCAGGCTCTTTCTACACAGATACGCAGTATTTT	CASSSGSFYTDTQYF
TRBD1	-	TRBV27	TRBJ2-7	TGTGCCAGTAGGTCCCTCCGGGACAGGGCTTACGAGCAGTACTTC	CASRSLRDRAYEQYF
-	few	TRBV20-1	TRBJ2-7	TGCAGTGCTAGATCCCAGGGAGTAAACGAGCAGTACTTC	CSARSQGVNEQYF
-	-	TRBV6-5	TRBJ2-7	TGTGCCAGCAGTTCTGGGGTCCTCCCCTCCTACGAGCAGTACTTC	CASSSGVLPSYEQYF
-	-	TRBV13	TRBJ1-4	TGTGCCAGCAGCCGGGGGGCTAATGAAAAACTGTTTTTT	CASSRGANEKLFF
TRBD1	few	TRBV6-5	TRBJ2-5	TGTGCCAGCAATTCTCCACGGGACAGGGGTAGAGAGACCCAGTACTTC	CASNSPRDRGRETQYF
-	-	TRBV5-1	TRBJ1-3	TGCGCCAGCAGCTCGAACAGTGGAAACACCATATATTTT	CASSSNSGNTIYF
-	-	TRBV7-2	TRBJ1-2	TGTGCCAGCAGCGGGACATTGTATGGCTACACCTTC	CASSGTLYGYTF